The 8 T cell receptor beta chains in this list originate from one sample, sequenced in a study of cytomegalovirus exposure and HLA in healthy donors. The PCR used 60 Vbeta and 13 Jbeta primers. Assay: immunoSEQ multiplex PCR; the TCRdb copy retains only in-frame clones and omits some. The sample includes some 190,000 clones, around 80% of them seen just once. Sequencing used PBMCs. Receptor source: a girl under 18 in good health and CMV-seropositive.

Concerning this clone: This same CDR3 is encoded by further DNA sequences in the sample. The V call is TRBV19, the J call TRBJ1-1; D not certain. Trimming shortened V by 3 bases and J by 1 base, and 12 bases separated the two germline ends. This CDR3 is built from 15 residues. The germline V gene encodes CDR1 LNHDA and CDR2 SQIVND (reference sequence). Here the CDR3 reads CASSISPGGNTEAFF. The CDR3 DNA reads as TGTGCCAGTAGTATCTCCCCCGGTGGGAACACTGAAGCTTTCTTT.

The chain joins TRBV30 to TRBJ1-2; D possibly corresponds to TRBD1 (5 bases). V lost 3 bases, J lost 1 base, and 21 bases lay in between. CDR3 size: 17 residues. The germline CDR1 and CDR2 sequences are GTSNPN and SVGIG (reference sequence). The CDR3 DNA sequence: TGTGCCTGGAGCGACAACCTTAGACGGGGGAATAACTATGGCTACACCTTC. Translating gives CAWSDNLRRGNNYGYTF. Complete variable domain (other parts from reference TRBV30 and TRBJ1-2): SQTIHQWPATLVQPVGSPLSLECTVEGTSNPNLYWYRQAAGRGLQLLFYSVGIGQISSEVPQNLSASRPQDRQFILSSKKLLLSDSGFYLCAWSDNLRRGNNYGYTFGSGTRLTVV.

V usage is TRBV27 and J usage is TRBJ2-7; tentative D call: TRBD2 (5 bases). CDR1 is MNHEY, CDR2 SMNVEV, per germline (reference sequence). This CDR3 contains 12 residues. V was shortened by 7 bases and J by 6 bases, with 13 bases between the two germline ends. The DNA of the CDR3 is TGTGCCAGCACCTCTTACCGGGGCGAGCAGTACTTC. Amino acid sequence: CASTSYRGEQYF.

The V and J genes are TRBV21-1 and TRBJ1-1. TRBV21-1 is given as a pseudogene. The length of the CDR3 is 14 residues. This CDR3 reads CASSNYGGGTEAFF. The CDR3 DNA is TGTGCCAGCAGCAACTACGGCGGAGGCACTGAAGCTTTCTTT.

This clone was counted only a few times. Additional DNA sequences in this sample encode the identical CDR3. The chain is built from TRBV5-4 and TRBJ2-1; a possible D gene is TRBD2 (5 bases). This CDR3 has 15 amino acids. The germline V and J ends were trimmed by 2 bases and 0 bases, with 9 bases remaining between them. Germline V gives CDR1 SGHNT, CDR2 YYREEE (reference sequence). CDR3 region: CASSFSGSSYNEQFF. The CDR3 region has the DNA TGTGCCAGCAGCTTCTCGGGGAGCTCCTACAATGAGCAGTTCTTC.

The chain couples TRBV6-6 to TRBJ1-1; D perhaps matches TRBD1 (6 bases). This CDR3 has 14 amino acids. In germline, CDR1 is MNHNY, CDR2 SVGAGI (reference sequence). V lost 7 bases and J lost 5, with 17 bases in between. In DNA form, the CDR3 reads TGTGCCAGCACTCTAAAGGGGGGGTTTACTGAAGCTTTCTTT. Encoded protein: CASTLKGGFTEAFF.

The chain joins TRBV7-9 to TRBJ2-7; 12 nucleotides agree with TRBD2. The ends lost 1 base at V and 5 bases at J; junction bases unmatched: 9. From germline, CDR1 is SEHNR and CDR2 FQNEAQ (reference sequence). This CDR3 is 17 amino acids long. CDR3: CASSLVSGLAGRDEQYF. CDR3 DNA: TGTGCCAGCAGCTTAGTCAGCGGACTAGCGGGAAGGGACGAGCAGTACTTC.

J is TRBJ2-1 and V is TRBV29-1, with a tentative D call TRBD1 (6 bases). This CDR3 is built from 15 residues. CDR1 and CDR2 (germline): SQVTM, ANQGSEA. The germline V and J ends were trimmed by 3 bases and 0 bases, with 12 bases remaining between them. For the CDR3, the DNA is TGCAGCGTTGATCTCAGGGGAAGCTCCTACAATGAGCAGTTCTTC. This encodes CSVDLRGSSYNEQFF.